This entry describes one TCR beta chain. This sample stems from a study of blood T cell repertoires in COVID-19. At the level of the study: From T cells, B-cell-depleted T cells, or PBMCs came the material, which was cDNA or gDNA.

Participants reported their clinical history, and cohort assignment relied on those reports. Recovery meant two consecutive negative NP/OP PCR tests, professional clearance, or resolved symptoms. Authors' processing steps: The assay estimated nucleated cells by amplifying reference gene primers. TCRdb's table, derived via immunoSEQ multiplex PCR, lists solely in-frame clones and lacks some. The D gene and trimming were derived from the DNA, and the V and J assignments and clone size from that table. The data contain approximately 300,000 clones, roughly 89% of them singletons. This CDR3 contains 16 residues. Germline CDR1 reads LGHNA; CDR2 reads YNFKEQ. V lost 1 base, J lost 3 bases, and 8 bases stayed unmatched.

The sequenced sample consisted of PBMCs or T cells enriched from blood (not recorded which). The rearrangement joins TRBV4-2 to TRBJ2-7, with 8 bases matching TRBD1. The receptor was derived from a man in his sixties who had recovered from COVID-19. The CDR3 region is CASSQVGDTGGYEQYF. The CDR3 DNA follows: TGTGCCAGCAGCCAAGTGGGGGACACAGGGGGCTACGAGCAGTACTTC.